Shown below are 22 T cell receptor beta chains from a single sample sequenced in a study of OX40 agonist ivuxolimab in advanced cancers. Clones were read by immunoSEQ multiplex PCR, and TCRdb kept only the in-frame ones, dropping some. The data show around 94,000 clones, under 95% seen once. The material was CD4+ or CD8+ T cells sorted from blood, obtained in a trial of the OX40 agonist ivuxolimab. These receptors originate from an adult with an advanced solid tumor such as melanoma, head and neck, liver or kidney cancer.

V gene TRBV10-3 combines with J gene TRBJ1-2; the D gene is possibly TRBD1 (5 bases). Germline V gene lookup returns CDR1 ENHRY and CDR2 SYGVKD. The CDR3 length is 15 residues. The V end lost 8 bases, the J end lost 0 bases, and 16 bases lay between the germline ends. In DNA form, the CDR3 reads TGTGCCATCCTTCGGGAGGACACCTCTAACTATGGCTACACCTTC. As protein: CAILREDTSNYGYTF.

The V call is TRBV5-1, the J call TRBJ2-3, with TRBD2 matching over 7 bases. This CDR3 region has 17 residues. Germline CDR1 reads SGHRS; CDR2 reads YFSETQ. V shed 0 bases, J shed 2 bases, and the junction held 9 bases outside the gene matches. Here the CDR3 DNA reads TGCGCCAGCAGCTTGGCGCCCGCGGGAGATTTCACAGATACGCAGTATTTT. This gives the protein CASSLAPAGDFTDTQYF.

The chain employs TRBV27 and TRBJ2-1; no definite D call. CDR1 and CDR2 (germline): MNHEY, SMNVEV (reference sequence). The length of the CDR3 is 13 residues. V gave up 5 bases and J gave up 6 bases, with 11 bases separating them. CDR3 nucleotides: TGTGCCAGCAGTCCTTTACCGGGCAATGAGCAGTTCTTC. Encoded protein: CASSPLPGNEQFF.

The rearrangement uses TRBV4-1 and TRBJ1-6; 8 bases map to TRBD1. In germline, CDR1 is MGHRA, CDR2 YSYEKL. This CDR3 spans 16 amino acids. J lost 9 bases, V lost 2 bases, and 9 bases had no gene match. CDR3 sequence reads: CASSQRPQQGGSPLHF. In DNA form, the CDR3 reads TGCGCCAGCAGCCAAAGACCCCAACAGGGGGGTTCACCCCTCCACTTT.

The chain recombines TRBV10-2 with TRBJ2-7; 7 bases line up with TRBD2. There are 16 residues in the CDR3. Looked up from germline, CDR1 is WSHSY and CDR2 is SAAADI. After removal of 5 bases from V and 0 bases from J, the junction contained 10 bases not matched to a gene. The DNA for the CDR3 is TGCGCCAGCAGTTTCTTAGCGGGTCTGAGCTCCTACGAGCAGTACTTC. This sequence encodes CASSFLAGLSSYEQYF.

This CDR3 is CAWSEPVPEAAYGYTF. As DNA, the CDR3 is TGTGCCTGGAGTGAGCCGGTACCCGAAGCGGCCTATGGCTACACCTTC. The chain couples TRBV30 to TRBJ1-2; no clear D gene. V dropped 1 base and J dropped 4 bases, with 19 bases sitting between them. Germline V gene sequence: CDR1 GTSNPN, CDR2 SVGIG (reference sequence). This CDR3 has 16 residues.

This chain uses TRBV2 with TRBJ1-1; 8 bases agree with TRBD1. CDR1 and CDR2 from the germline V gene are SNHLY and FYNNEI. The CDR3 runs 15 residues. Trimming took 5 bases from V and 1 from J; bases not matched to a gene: 6. CDR3 region: CASSRDRSQNTEAFF. The CDR3 DNA reads TGTGCCAGCAGTCGGGACAGGAGTCAGAACACTGAAGCTTTCTTT.

This clone was counted between two and nine times. V is TRBV4-1 and J is TRBJ2-3; D is possibly TRBD1 or TRBD2 (5 bases each). The CDR3 is made up of 17 amino acids. Germline assignment: CDR1 MGHRA and CDR2 YSYEKL. The V gene lost 2 bases and the J gene lost 0 bases, with 15 bases spanning the gap. This CDR3 reads CASSQPIGTSSTDTQYF. The CDR3 coding sequence is TGCGCCAGCAGCCAACCAATTGGGACGTCTAGCACAGATACGCAGTATTTT.

This chain connects TRBV27 to TRBJ2-1, with 8 nucleotides matching TRBD2. Germline V lookup: CDR1 MNHEY, CDR2 SMNVEV (reference sequence). The CDR3 extends over 15 amino acids. With 5 bases clipped from V and 1 base from J, the junction kept 4 bases outside the gene matches. The DNA of the CDR3 is TGTGCCAGCAGTCTAGCGGGTCTTTCCTACAATGAGCAGTTCTTC. This gives the protein CASSLAGLSYNEQFF.

This clone has more than one count but fewer than ten. J is TRBJ1-1 and V is TRBV5-5; 7 nucleotides match TRBD1. The V gene's germline CDR1 is SGHKS and CDR2 YYEKEE (reference sequence). V lost 1 base, J lost 5 bases, and 5 bases stayed unmatched. The length of the CDR3 is 14 residues. The chain's CDR3 is CASSLTGVGTEAFF. The CDR3 DNA sequence: TGTGCCAGCAGCTTGACAGGGGTCGGGACTGAAGCTTTCTTT.

This chain links TRBV29-1 with TRBJ1-1; 11 nucleotides match TRBD1. The ends lost 2 bases at V and 6 bases at J; junction bases unmatched: 14. The CDR3 is 17 amino acids. Germline CDR1 and CDR2: SQVTM and ANQGSEA. The CDR3 sequence: CSVEPRGQGASYSEAFF. DNA for the CDR3: TGCAGCGTTGAACCCCGCGGACAGGGGGCGAGTTACTCTGAAGCTTTCTTT.

V gene TRBV19 combines with J gene TRBJ1-5; D is ambiguous. The ends were cut back, 3 bases at V and 2 bases at J, with 11 bases in the middle. CDR3 size: 15 residues. Germline values: CDR1 LNHDA, CDR2 SQIVND (reference sequence). CDR3 protein: CASSIGEGGNQPQHF. The CDR3 DNA is TGTGCCAGTAGTATTGGAGAGGGAGGCAATCAGCCCCAGCATTTT.

The chain carries TRBV20-1 and TRBJ2-7; D gene unclear. The CDR3 sequence is 11 residues long. V shed 4 bases and J shed 6 bases, with 10 bases lying between them. CDR1 and CDR2 from the germline V gene are DFQATT and SNEGSKA (reference sequence). The DNA for the CDR3 is TGCAGTGCTACCCTTGGGTCCGAGCAGTACTTC. Its translation is CSATLGSEQYF.

The CDR3 nucleotides read TGTGCAAGTCGCTTAGTGTGGGCAGGGGAGGGTCAGCCCCAGCATTTT. As protein: CASRLVWAGEGQPQHF. The chain couples TRBV12-2 to TRBJ1-5. TRBV12-2 is termed a pseudogene. This CDR3 region has 16 residues.

V usage is TRBV5-4 and J usage is TRBJ1-2; 11 bases agree with TRBD1. V lost 2 bases and J lost 8; bases outside the gene matches: 5. The CDR3 totals 14 residues. The V gene's germline CDR1 is SGHNT and CDR2 YYREEE (reference sequence). CDR3 region: CASSFGQGARGYTF. The CDR3 nucleotides read TGTGCCAGCAGCTTCGGACAGGGGGCGCGGGGCTACACCTTC.

A single count supports this clone. J is TRBJ1-1 and V is TRBV6-1; D is ambiguous. There are 12 residues in the CDR3. Per germline, CDR1 MNHNS and CDR2 SASEGT. V was shortened by 8 bases and J by 3 bases, with 10 bases between the two germline ends. This CDR3 is CASLFWDTEAFF. The CDR3 DNA is TGTGCCAGCCTTTTTTGGGACACTGAAGCTTTCTTT.

The genes are TRBV6-5 and TRBJ2-7; tentatively, D is TRBD1 or TRBD2 (6 bases each). V was cut by 0 bases and J by 0 bases, with 12 bases left in between. This CDR3 is 16 amino acids long. Germline V gene sequence: CDR1 MNHEY, CDR2 SVGAGI. The CDR3 sequence: CASSYSGGPSSYEQYF. The CDR3 bases are TGTGCCAGCAGTTACTCTGGGGGGCCGAGCTCCTACGAGCAGTACTTC.

This clone was detected only once. J is TRBJ2-1 and V is TRBV11-3, with D perhaps matching TRBD2 (6 bases). Per the germline V gene, CDR1 is SGHNT and CDR2 is YENEEA. Trimming stripped 6 bases from V and 9 bases from J, with 12 bases between. The CDR3 length is 12 residues. This chain's CDR3 is CASSKGRTEQFF. The CDR3 nucleotides read TGTGCCAGCAGTAAAGGGAGGACTGAGCAGTTCTTC.

This rearrangement joins TRBV30 to TRBJ1-1; no firm D call. Per the germline V gene, CDR1 is GTSNPN and CDR2 is SVGIG (reference sequence). There are 11 residues in the CDR3. Trimming shortened V by 2 bases and J by 2 bases, and 3 bases separated the two germline ends. The CDR3: CAWSINTEAFF. CDR3 in DNA: TGTGCCTGGAGTATCAACACTGAAGCTTTCTTT.

The chain links TRBV6-5 to TRBJ1-2; 7 positions agree with TRBD1. After removal of 0 bases from V and 2 bases from J, the junction contained 0 bases not matched to a gene. The CDR3 contains 14 residues. Germline V gives CDR1 MNHEY, CDR2 SVGAGI. CDR3 in amino acids: CASSYSGGNYGYTF. DNA of the CDR3: TGTGCCAGCAGTTACTCAGGGGGCAACTATGGCTACACCTTC.

The CDR3 loop reads CASSPPAGLAGVENEQFF. The CDR3 nucleotides are TGTGCCAGTAGTCCCCCGGCGGGGCTTGCGGGAGTTGAAAATGAGCAGTTCTTC. The chain links TRBV19 to TRBJ2-1, with 7 bases matching TRBD2. Germline V CDR1 and CDR2: LNHDA, SQIVND (reference sequence). V dropped 5 bases and J dropped 7; count of bases not matched to a gene: 20. CDR3 size: 18 residues.

The chain has TRBV27 and TRBJ2-3; the D is unclear. V was pared by 5 bases and J by 4 bases, with 7 bases between. The germline V gene has CDR1 MNHEY and CDR2 SMNVEV (reference sequence). The CDR3 is made up of 12 amino acids. CDR3 nucleotides: TGTGCCAGCAGTCTCGGGCCAGATACGCAGTATTTT. Translated: CASSLGPDTQYF.